This TCR beta chain was profiled in a study of CD4+ T cells in melanoma. Points from the study as a whole: A reported correlation linked neoantigen-specific CD4+ T cells to CD8+, macrophage and B cell function. Diverse differentiation states were reported for melanoma neoantigen-specific CD4+ T cells.

Here immunoSEQ multiplex PCR was the method, and the copy in TCRdb shows in-frame clones only, minus some. The table lists fewer than 150,000 clones, around 90% of them singletons. On this clone: Antigen: not known.

The source of this sequence is a human donor with melanoma.

The CDR3 loop is CASSLVPNGKETQYF. The CDR3 coding sequence is TGCGCCAGCAGCTTGGTCCCTAACGGGAAGGAGACCCAGTACTTC. The genes are TRBV5-1 and TRBJ2-5; perhaps TRBD2 as D (5 bases). Trimming removed 0 bases at V and 5 bases at J, with 14 bases between. This CDR3 comprises 15 residues. Germline assignment: CDR1 SGHRS and CDR2 YFSETQ. Variable domain in full (rest from reference TRBV5-1 and TRBJ2-5): KAGVTQTPRYLIKTRGQQVTLSCSPISGHRSVSWYQQTPGQGLQFLFEYFSETQRNKGNFPGRFSGRQFSNSRSEMNVSTLELGDSALYLCASSLVPNGKETQYFGPGTRLLVL.